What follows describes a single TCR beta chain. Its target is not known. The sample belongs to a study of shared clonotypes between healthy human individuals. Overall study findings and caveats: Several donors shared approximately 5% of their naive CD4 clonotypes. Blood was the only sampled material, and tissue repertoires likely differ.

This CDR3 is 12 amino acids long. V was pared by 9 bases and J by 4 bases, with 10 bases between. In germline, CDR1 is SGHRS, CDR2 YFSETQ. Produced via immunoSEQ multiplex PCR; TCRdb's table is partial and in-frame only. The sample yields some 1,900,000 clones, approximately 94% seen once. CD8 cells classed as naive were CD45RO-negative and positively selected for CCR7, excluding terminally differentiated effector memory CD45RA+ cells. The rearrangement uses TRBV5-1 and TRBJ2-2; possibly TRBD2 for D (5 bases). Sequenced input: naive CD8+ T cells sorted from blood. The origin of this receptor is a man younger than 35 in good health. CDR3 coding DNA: TGCGCCACCCCTGGAGGCACCGGGGAGCTGTTTTTT. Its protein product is CATPGGTGELFF. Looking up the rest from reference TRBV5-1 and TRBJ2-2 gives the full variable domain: KAGVTQTPRYLIKTRGQQVTLSCSPISGHRSVSWYQQTPGQGLQFLFEYFSETQRNKGNFPGRFSGRQFSNSRSEMNVSTLELGDSALYLCATPGGTGELFFGEGSRLTVL.